Shown below are 28 T cell receptor beta chains from a single sample sequenced in a study of Graves' ophthalmopathy and Graves' hyperthyroidism. Investigators amplified TCR beta CDR3 regions from RNA transcripts. A first-round RT-PCR used HTBI primers, followed by a second-round multiplex PCR. TCRdb fed the multiplex PCR reads into MiXCR, producing one record per CDR3 protein. The sample shows about 380,000 distinct CDR3 sequences, approximately 15% of them seen only once. Sample: peripheral blood. The receptors originated from a woman aged 18 to 35 with stable Graves' hyperthyroidism.

This clonotype has ten or more counts. The rearrangement uses TRBV2 and TRBJ2-5; D ambiguous. This CDR3 comprises 15 residues. CDR1 and CDR2 from the germline V gene are SNHLY and FYNNEI. Between the trimmed V and J ends, which lost 4 bases and 3 bases, there was a span of 15 bases. CDR3 bases: TGTGCCAGCAGTGGCGGTCAAGATACCAAAGAGACCCAGTACTTC. It codes for CASSGGQDTKETQYF.

This chain links TRBV11-3 with TRBJ2-5; D is possibly TRBD1 (5 bases). Germline lookup yields CDR1 SGHNT and CDR2 YENEEA. CDR3 length: 15 residues. The V and J ends lost 2 bases and 1 base respectively, with 11 bases between them. The CDR3 region has the DNA TGTGCCAGCAGCTTAATCAAAACAGGCCAAGAGACCCAGTACTTC. This sequence encodes CASSLIKTGQETQYF.

In this sample, this clonotype turned up many times. The rearrangement uses TRBV14 and TRBJ2-7, with 7 bases matching TRBD2. The germline gives CDR1 SGHDN, CDR2 FVKESK. This CDR3 is 15 amino acids long. V lost 0 bases and J lost 2; bases outside the gene matches: 4. CDR3 DNA sequence: TGTGCCAGCAGCCAAGATAGAGGACTAGCCTACGAGCAGTACTTC. This codes for CASSQDRGLAYEQYF.

Many counts were recorded for this clonotype. This rearrangement joins TRBV11-2 to TRBJ2-2; weak D call: TRBD1 (7 bases). The germline V and J ends were trimmed by 8 bases and 2 bases, with 12 bases remaining between them. CDR3 size: 14 residues. Germline CDR1 reads SGHAT; CDR2 reads FQNNGV. CDR3 loop: CASGRDSNTGELFF. In DNA form, the CDR3 reads TGTGCCAGCGGGCGGGACAGCAACACCGGGGAGCTGTTTTTT.

In this sample, this clonotype turned up many times. The CDR3 region is CSATPPGTGYYGYTF. CDR3 in DNA: TGCAGTGCTACCCCTCCCGGGACAGGGTACTATGGCTACACCTTC. This chain joins TRBV20-1 and TRBJ1-2, with 9 bases lining up with TRBD1. V lost 4 bases, J lost 3 bases, and 9 bases stayed unmatched. The germline V gene encodes CDR1 DFQATT and CDR2 SNEGSKA (reference sequence). This CDR3 has 15 residues.

In its sample, this clonotype was seen many times. The chain uses TRBV5-1 and TRBJ1-2; 9 nucleotides match TRBD1. The CDR3 runs 16 residues. The V gene end was trimmed by 0 bases and the J gene end by 5 bases; junction bases not matched to a gene: 8. CDR1 SGHRS and CDR2 YFSETQ come from the germline V gene. As DNA, the CDR3 is TGCGCCAGCAGCTTGGGGACGGACAGGGGATTTTATGGCTACACCTTC. Translated, it gives CASSLGTDRGFYGYTF.

The chain is built from TRBV11-2 and TRBJ2-7, with TRBD1 identical over 9 bases. The germline V gene has CDR1 SGHAT and CDR2 FQNNGV. The CDR3 is made up of 16 amino acids. J gave up 2 bases and V 5 bases, and 10 bases lay outside the gene matches. The CDR3 sequence is CASSRFRTGEAYEQYF. CDR3 in DNA: TGTGCCAGCAGCCGATTCCGGACAGGGGAGGCCTACGAGCAGTACTTC.

The chain links TRBV6-2 or TRBV6-3 to TRBJ1-3; D gene uncertain. V was clipped by 7 bases and J by 0 bases, with 22 bases between them. This CDR3 contains 18 residues. Germline V CDR1 and CDR2: MNHEY, SVGEGT. The CDR3 bases are TGTGCCAGCATCCCTACAGCTCCGGGAAGGGTCTCTGGAAACACCATATATTTT. Its translation is CASIPTAPGRVSGNTIYF.

Concerning this clonotype: This may stem from a read error, because a much larger clone lies one nucleotide away. This chain joins TRBV27 and TRBJ1-2; D is ambiguous. Germline V gene lookup returns CDR1 MNHEY and CDR2 SMNVEV (reference sequence). This CDR3 has 12 residues. Trimming removed 7 bases at V and 8 bases at J, with 14 bases between. The CDR3 region has the DNA TGTGCCAGCACCTCTGTAAGAGGGGGCTACACCTTC. It is translated as CASTSVRGGYTF.

This clonotype has ten or more counts. The V call is TRBV7-2, the J call TRBJ2-7, with 10 bases identical to TRBD2. CDR1 and CDR2 (germline): SGHTA, FQGNSA. The CDR3 spans 14 residues. V lost 7 bases and J lost 2; bases outside the gene matches: 5. The CDR3 bases are TGTGCCAGCACCCCACTAGCGGGGACCTACGAGCAGTACTTC. This sequence encodes CASTPLAGTYEQYF.

The genes are TRBV20-1 and TRBJ2-5; a weak D match, TRBD1 (6 bases). The V gene lost 2 bases and the J gene lost 2 bases, with 12 bases spanning the gap. CDR3 length: 14 residues. Germline V gives CDR1 DFQATT, CDR2 SNEGSKA (reference sequence). CDR3 sequence: CSARSPTGQETQYF. The CDR3 coding sequence is TGCAGTGCTAGATCCCCGACAGGACAAGAGACCCAGTACTTC.

This clonotype was detected many times. This chain joins TRBV7-3 and TRBJ2-6; 8 bases align to TRBD2. The CDR3 has 19 amino acids. With V trimmed by 4 bases and J by 0 bases, 11 bases remained unmatched. The germline gives CDR1 SGHTA, CDR2 FQGTGA. As DNA, the CDR3 is TGTGCCAGCAGCTCAATGCCTGGACTAGCTCTCTCTGGGGCCAACGTCCTGACTTTC. Translated, it gives CASSSMPGLALSGANVLTF.

This clonotype has a count of ten or more. The chain combines TRBV20-1 with TRBJ1-1; no definite D call. The CDR3 contains 11 residues. Germline CDR1 reads DFQATT; CDR2 reads SNEGSKA (reference sequence). CDR3 nucleotide sequence: TGCAGCGTAATGAGGAACACTGAAGCTTTCTTT. Amino acid sequence: CSVMRNTEAFF.

This clonotype was observed at least ten times. Written as DNA, the CDR3 is TGTGCCAGTAGTGTGACCGGGACACTCATGAACACTGAAGCTTTCTTT. Its translation is CASSVTGTLMNTEAFF. V gene TRBV19 combines with J gene TRBJ1-1; a weak D match, TRBD1 (6 bases). The length of the CDR3 is 16 residues. Trimming removed 5 bases from V and 0 bases from J, with 16 bases in between. Germline V gene data show CDR1 as LNHDA and CDR2 as SQIVND (reference sequence).

This clonotype was seen at least ten times. The chain carries TRBV6-2 or TRBV6-3 and TRBJ1-1; 9 nucleotides agree with TRBD1. Germline V gives CDR1 MNHEY, CDR2 SVGEGT. CDR3 length: 15 residues. J lost 5 bases, V lost 0 bases, and 4 bases had no gene match. CDR3 amino acids: CASSYSGQGLTEAFF. In DNA form, the CDR3 reads TGTGCCAGCAGTTACTCAGGACAGGGGTTGACTGAAGCTTTCTTT.

This chain joins TRBV10-2 and TRBJ1-1; D is perhaps TRBD1 (6 bases). The CDR3 has 14 residues. Germline lookup yields CDR1 WSHSY and CDR2 SAAADI. Trimming left V 4 bases short and J 6 bases short, with 15 bases between. In nucleotides, the CDR3 is TGCGCCAGCAGTGGCGGGGGGCGCGGCGCTGAAGCTTTCTTT. Translation: CASSGGGRGAEAFF.

This clonotype was found many times. V gene TRBV10-3 combines with J gene TRBJ1-2, with D uncertain. The length of the CDR3 is 14 residues. In germline, CDR1 is ENHRY, CDR2 SYGVKD. The V end lost 6 bases, the J end lost 5 bases, and 16 bases lay between the germline ends. CDR3 loop: CAIRFAGRDYGYTF. CDR3 bases: TGTGCCATCAGGTTCGCAGGCCGGGATTATGGCTACACCTTC.

This clonotype was counted many times. The chain is built from TRBV12-3 or TRBV12-4 and TRBJ2-5, with TRBD2 identical over 7 bases. The CDR3 has 17 amino acids. The J segment lost 2 bases and the V segment lost 2 bases, leaving 11 bases of the junction unmatched. The CDR3 DNA reads as TGTGCCAGCAGTTTAAGTGGCGGGCTAGCGGATCAAGAGACCCAGTACTTC. This translates into CASSLSGGLADQETQYF.

A few counts support this clonotype. V gene TRBV7-8 combines with J gene TRBJ1-2; 11 bases align to TRBD1. The CDR3 has 18 amino acids. V trimming: 3 bases; J trimming: 3 bases; junction bases outside the gene matches: 12. The germline V gene encodes CDR1 SGHVS and CDR2 FQNEAQ. The CDR3 region has the DNA TGTGCCAGCAGCTTCGGGCGGACAGGGGGCGGATCAGACTATGGCTACACCTTC. As protein: CASSFGRTGGGSDYGYTF.

Ten or more counts support this clonotype. CDR3 in amino acids: CASSLVRGNQPQHF. The CDR3 DNA is TGTGCCAGCAGTTTAGTCCGAGGGAATCAGCCCCAGCATTTT. This sequence joins TRBV12-3 or TRBV12-4 and TRBJ1-5; no reliable D call. V was cut by 1 base and J by 4 bases, with 8 bases left in between. The CDR3 sequence is 14 residues long.

This clonotype was counted at least ten times. The V and J genes are TRBV6-5 and TRBJ2-2; weak D call: TRBD1 (5 bases). V was cut by 6 bases and J by 2 bases, with 16 bases left in between. The germline CDR1 and CDR2 sequences are MNHEY and SVGAGI. This CDR3 spans 16 amino acids. DNA of the CDR3: TGTGCCAGCAGCATAAGACCCGACAGAAACACCGGGGAGCTGTTTTTT. Translating gives CASSIRPDRNTGELFF.

V usage is TRBV12-3 or TRBV12-4 and J usage is TRBJ2-7; D is perhaps TRBD1 (6 bases). Trimming took 6 bases from V and 5 from J, leaving 17 bases between them. The CDR3 runs 14 residues. CDR3 sequence: CASSSPGHRDEQYF. CDR3 DNA sequence: TGTGCCAGCAGCTCCCCGGGACACCGGGACGAGCAGTACTTC.

In its sample, this clonotype was seen many times. This rearrangement joins TRBV19 to TRBJ1-6; 7 bases are shared with TRBD1. Unmatched junction bases numbered 8, after V lost 5 bases and J lost 10 bases. The CDR3 spans 14 residues. CDR1 is LNHDA and CDR2 is SQIVND in the germline V gene (reference sequence). The CDR3 DNA follows: TGTGCCAGTAGTCTACAGGGGAGAGGGTCACCCCTCCACTTT. Its translation: CASSLQGRGSPLHF.

This clonotype showed up many times. V gene TRBV27 combines with J gene TRBJ2-7; D is unresolved. Germline CDR1 is MNHEY and CDR2 is SMNVEV (reference sequence). Trimming stripped 1 base from V and 3 bases from J, with 7 bases between. The CDR3 totals 13 residues. The CDR3 spells CASSLYWGYEQYF. As DNA, the CDR3 is TGTGCCAGCAGTTTATACTGGGGCTACGAGCAGTACTTC.

This clonotype occurred many times. An end of the junction differs from the germline gene, which may be a read error. The J gene is TRBJ1-6, the V gene TRBV29-1, with D tentatively TRBD1 (5 bases). The CDR3 runs to 13 residues. CDR1 and CDR2 from the germline V gene are SQVTM and ANQGSEA. CDR3 region: CSVQDSPGSALHF. In nucleotides, the CDR3 is TGCAGCGTTCAAGACAGCCCTGGATCGGCCCTCCACTTT.

This clonotype was seen many times. J is TRBJ1-5 and V is TRBV6-1, with D possibly TRBD1 on 5 matching bases. V shed 1 base and J shed 1 base, with 8 bases lying between them. Germline CDR1 MNHNS, CDR2 SASEGT. This CDR3 is 15 amino acids long. CDR3 region: CASSEGGTSNQPQHF. CDR3 bases: TGTGCCAGCAGTGAAGGGGGCACCAGCAATCAGCCCCAGCATTTT.

This clonotype was seen repeatedly, ten times or more. The chain links TRBV12-3 or TRBV12-4 to TRBJ1-5; D is uncertain. This CDR3 is 14 amino acids long. V was clipped by 3 bases and J by 7 bases, with 13 bases between them. CDR3 amino acids: CASSFMVDPQPQHF. The CDR3, as DNA: TGTGCCAGCAGTTTTATGGTAGACCCCCAGCCCCAGCATTTT.

This clonotype was observed a handful of times. This chain joins TRBV5-5 and TRBJ1-1; D is unresolved. The V end was cut by 0 bases, the J end by 5 bases, with 14 bases between. Germline values: CDR1 SGHKS, CDR2 YYEKEE (reference sequence). This CDR3 region has 15 residues. Here the CDR3 reads CASSLGGNWRTEAFF. The DNA of the CDR3 is TGTGCCAGCAGCTTGGGGGGAAACTGGAGGACTGAAGCTTTCTTT. The full variable domain, in which reference TRBV5-5 and TRBJ1-1 provide the parts outside the CDR3, is DAGVTQSPTHLIKTRGQQVTLRCSPISGHKSVSWYQQVLGQGPQFIFQYYEKEERGRGNFPDRFSARQFPNYSSELNVNALLLGDSALYLCASSLGGNWRTEAFFGQGTRLTVV.